Reported below is one TCR beta chain. Its antigen is still unknown. This specimen comes from a study of cytomegalovirus exposure and HLA in healthy donors. The study, taken as a whole, reports: Later analysis identified 16,000 or so TCR beta sequences associated with HLA alleles, using a false discovery rate threshold of 0.05. Some public TCRs appeared in many individuals, while most sequences were rare. According to the study, 160 or so TCR beta chains were cytomegalovirus-associated.

The PCR ran on 60 Vbeta and 13 Jbeta primers. Measured with immunoSEQ multiplex PCR; TCRdb has only the in-frame clones, and not every one. This table holds around 150,000 clones, 80% to 90% found once. This CDR3 comprises 17 residues. Per the germline V gene, CDR1 is SGHAT and CDR2 is FQDESV (reference sequence). V lost 0 bases and J lost 5; bases outside the gene matches: 11. The sample comprised PBMCs. This TCR was recovered from a man aged 18 to 30 in good health and CMV-seropositive. V gene TRBV11-1 combines with J gene TRBJ2-5, with 8 nucleotides matching TRBD2. DNA of the CDR3: TGTGCCAGCAGCTTAGCGGGGGATAGCGGGGCGGTGGAGACCCAGTACTTC. Translating it yields CASSLAGDSGAVETQYF.